This T cell receptor beta chain was recorded in a study of blood T cell repertoires in COVID-19. As for the study in general: Both acute and convalescent COVID-19 samples were obtained from the United States, Italy and Spain.

V gave up 0 bases and J gave up 7 bases, with 16 bases separating them. The CDR3 loop spans 17 amino acids. Germline V gene sequence: CDR1 MNHNS, CDR2 SASEGT. Under the authors' procedure: Reference gene primer amplification yielded estimated nucleated cell counts. Sequenced by immunoSEQ multiplex PCR; TCRdb stores in-frame clones only, minus some. For V, J and clone size, that table is used; D and trimming come from the DNA. The sample has 71,000 or so clones, around 80% seen once. Material: peripheral blood. This sequence joins TRBV6-1 and TRBJ1-6; D unclear. The TCR comes from a man in his forties or fifties with acute or convalescent COVID-19. CDR3 sequence (DNA): TGTGCCAGCAGTGAAGCTCCACGAGGCAAACTCAATTCACCCCTCCACTTT. Protein sequence: CASSEAPRGKLNSPLHF.